The T cell receptor (beta chain) described here comes from a study of regulatory T cells in long-lasting Graves disease. Findings and caveats of the study: Sample size, which was small, may have reduced accuracy.

This CDR3 comprises 11 residues. V lost 3 bases to trimming and J lost 6 bases, with 5 bases between them. The V gene's germline CDR1 is SNHLY and CDR2 FYNNEI. The sample holds many counts of this clonotype. The antigen is unknown. Noted time point: persistent/refractory GD, antithyroid drugs over 5 years with positive TRAb. The authors made the TCR library using RNA they extracted from PBMCs. For TCR beta, libraries came from iRepertoire HTBI primers and Arm-PCR of CDR3 regions. Authors' analysis steps: Samples revealed fewer than 65 TRBV and about 15 TRBJ segments. MiXCR, run by TCRdb on the multiplex PCR reads, gives a single entry per CDR3 protein. The V and J calls and clone size come from TCRdb's table, not from the authors' own analysis. The sample shows 400,000 to 500,000 distinct CDR3 sequences, about a fifth of them seen only once.

The rearrangement joins TRBV2 to TRBJ1-1; unclear D gene. Sequencing was performed on peripheral blood mononuclear cells (PBMCs), taken when the disease was refractory, from a patient treated with antithyroid drugs. This sequence was found in a female donor with Graves disease. The CDR3 here is CASSDAAEAFF. The CDR3 DNA reads as TGTGCCAGCAGTGATGCCGCTGAAGCTTTCTTT. The full variable domain, its missing parts supplied by reference TRBV2 and TRBJ1-1, is EPEVTQTPSHQVTQMGQEVILRCVPISNHLYFYWYRQILGQKVEFLVSFYNNEISEKSEIFDDQFSVERPDGSNFTLKIRSTKLEDSAMYFCASSDAAEAFFGQGTRLTVV.